This TCR beta chain was sequenced during a study of T-cell memory formation after mild COVID-19. As concerns this clonotype: As yet, its antigen is unknown.

Study-level points and caveats: Most CD4+ clones that shrank were in CM and EM, while CD8+ ones turned up in EMRA.

It was 5'RACE with constant-segment primers that produced the TCR alpha and TCR beta cDNA libraries, which carried sample barcodes and UMIs. Each CDR3 protein is one row after TCRdb ran MiXCR on the 5' RACE reads. The table includes a few hundred thousand distinct CDR3 sequences, 8% to 10% detected once. V lost 3 bases to trimming and J lost 8 bases, with 10 bases between them. The CDR3 contains 13 residues. Germline CDR1 is SGHDN and CDR2 is FVKESK. The TCR originated in a man aged 18 to 29 who had mild COVID-19 (a few samples of this study predate the infection). Cell type and time point are not known. The sequenced material came from PBMCs or a T cell subset sorted from them (not recorded which). V usage is TRBV14 and J usage is TRBJ1-4; D gene unclear. CDR3 nucleotide sequence: TGTGCCAGCAGCCAGGAAAAGGAGGAAAAACTGTTTTTT. Protein product: CASSQEKEEKLFF.